These 20 T cell receptor beta chains share one sample of origin, sequenced in a study of blood T cell repertoires in COVID-19. TCRdb keeps only in-frame clones here, not all; method: immunoSEQ multiplex PCR. The sample has 200,000 to 250,000 clones; about 83% are singletons. Sequencing was done on a sample of PBMCs or T cells enriched from blood (not recorded which). These TCRs come from a woman in her thirties or forties who had recovered from COVID-19.

The chain links TRBV7-2 to TRBJ2-3; no reliable D call. CDR1 is SGHTA, CDR2 FQGNSA, per germline. This CDR3 contains 14 residues. The germline V and J ends were trimmed by 2 bases and 3 bases, with 9 bases remaining between them. The CDR3 region is CASSLIAETDTQYF. In DNA form, the CDR3 reads TGTGCCAGCAGCTTAATAGCAGAAACAGATACGCAGTATTTT.

This clone was observed once. The rearrangement uses TRBV20-1 and TRBJ1-5; D is uncertain. Germline values: CDR1 DFQATT, CDR2 SNEGSKA (reference sequence). The length of the CDR3 is 13 residues. Trimming cost V 3 bases and J 4 bases, with 10 bases left between them. CDR3 DNA sequence: TGCAGTGCTAGTGTGCAGGTTAATCAGCCCCAGCATTTT. This encodes CSASVQVNQPQHF.

V is TRBV30 and J is TRBJ1-3; possible D gene TRBD1, 6 bases. There are 17 residues in the CDR3. Germline V gene sequence: CDR1 GTSNPN, CDR2 SVGIG (reference sequence). Trimming pared 2 bases from V and 0 bases from J, leaving 17 bases between. For the CDR3, the DNA is TGTGCCTGGAGTAGTCCCCGGACAGCCGTCTCTGGAAACACCATATATTTT. It is translated as CAWSSPRTAVSGNTIYF.

The chain recombines TRBV5-1 with TRBJ2-3, with D possibly matching TRBD2 (5 bases). V was cut by 0 bases and J by 0 bases, with 17 bases left in between. CDR1 and CDR2 (germline): SGHRS, YFSETQ. The CDR3 loop spans 18 amino acids. The CDR3 spells CASSLGLSSGISTDTQYF. DNA of the CDR3: TGCGCCAGCAGCTTGGGCCTTTCCTCGGGGATTAGCACAGATACGCAGTATTTT.

The V call is TRBV15, the J call TRBJ2-1; 13 bases line up with TRBD2. CDR3 length equals 17 residues. Germline values: CDR1 LNHNV, CDR2 YYDKDF (reference sequence). V shed 5 bases and J 1 base; nucleotides not matched to a gene: 5. The DNA of the CDR3 is TGTGCCACCAGCGGAAGACTAGCGGGAGGTTCCTACAATGAGCAGTTCTTC. Amino acid sequence: CATSGRLAGGSYNEQFF.

This clone came up a few times. The chain links TRBV28 to TRBJ1-5, with unresolved D. CDR1 and CDR2 (germline): MDHEN, SYDVKM. With 4 bases removed from V and 1 base from J, the gap between germline ends came to 11 bases. The length of the CDR3 is 15 residues. Here the CDR3 DNA reads TGTGCCAGCAGTTCGCCGACACTGAGCAATCAGCCCCAGCATTTT. Its translation is CASSSPTLSNQPQHF.

The chain has TRBV11-2 and TRBJ1-3, with unresolved D. Germline V CDR1 and CDR2: SGHAT, FQNNGV. Trimming took off 2 bases at V and 1 base at J, with 21 bases between the two ends. The CDR3 has 19 amino acids. The CDR3 coding sequence is TGTGCCAGCAGCTTATATTTCCGAACAGAGGGTGGGTCTGGAAACACCATATATTTT. This gives the protein CASSLYFRTEGGSGNTIYF.

The chain is built from TRBV15 and TRBJ2-5; D remains ambiguous. CDR3 size: 13 residues. With 5 bases removed from V and 2 bases from J, the gap between germline ends came to 9 bases. Germline CDR1 is LNHNV and CDR2 is YYDKDF (reference sequence). The CDR3 DNA reads as TGTGCCACCAGCCGCGGATTTCAAGAGACCCAGTACTTC. Amino acids: CATSRGFQETQYF.

V gene TRBV3-1 (or the pseudogene TRBV3-2) combines with J gene TRBJ2-7; D is perhaps TRBD1 (6 bases). This CDR3 has 15 amino acids. Germline V gene sequence: CDR1 LGHDT, CDR2 YNNKEL (reference sequence). V gave up 6 bases and J gave up 3 bases, with 18 bases separating them. Here the CDR3 DNA reads TGTGCCAGCAGACAGACTCGGACAGCCTTCTACGAGCAGTACGTC. It specifies CASRQTRTAFYEQYV.

The gene calls are TRBV6-5 and TRBJ1-1, with D hard to call. The CDR3 covers 15 residues. Trimming took off 8 bases at V and 1 base at J, with 17 bases between the two ends. Germline loops: CDR1 MNHEY, CDR2 SVGAGI. In DNA form, the CDR3 reads TGTGCCAGCCGAATGGAGGGCTATACGAACACTGAAGCTTTCTTT. This codes for CASRMEGYTNTEAFF.

The chain is built from TRBV6-5 and TRBJ1-2, with 7 bases lining up with TRBD1. Germline CDR1 is MNHEY and CDR2 is SVGAGI. The V and J ends lost 8 bases and 3 bases, in that order; junction bases with no gene match: 6. The CDR3 extends over 13 amino acids. The CDR3: CASGKGQYYGYTF. CDR3 nucleotide sequence: TGTGCCAGCGGCAAGGGACAGTACTATGGCTACACCTTC.

This rearrangement joins TRBV9 to TRBJ1-1; 10 nucleotides line up with TRBD1. V lost 3 bases to trimming and J lost 1 base; unmatched junction nucleotides: 6. The germline V gene has CDR1 SGDLS and CDR2 YYNGEE. This CDR3 is built from 16 residues. CDR3 nucleotide sequence: TGTGCCAGCAGCGGCGGGACAGGGGCTAAGAACACTGAAGCTTTCTTT. This gives the protein CASSGGTGAKNTEAFF.

V and J are TRBV5-1 and TRBJ1-1; no clear D. The length of the CDR3 is 14 residues. Trimming took off 5 bases at V and 5 bases at J, with 16 bases between the two ends. Germline V CDR1 and CDR2: SGHRS, YFSETQ. CDR3 in DNA: TGCGCCAGCAGGCGGCCCGAGGGTGTTACTGAAGCTTTCTTT. This sequence encodes CASRRPEGVTEAFF. The full variable domain, completed using reference TRBV5-1 and TRBJ1-1, is KAGVTQTPRYLIKTRGQQVTLSCSPISGHRSVSWYQQTPGQGLQFLFEYFSETQRNKGNFPGRFSGRQFSNSRSEMNVSTLELGDSALYLCASRRPEGVTEAFFGQGTRLTVV.

This chain connects TRBV28 to TRBJ1-2, with unresolved D. The CDR3 is 13 residues long. Germline V CDR1 and CDR2: MDHEN, SYDVKM. V was trimmed by 6 bases and J by 3 bases, leaving 11 bases between them. Here the CDR3 reads CASREQPYYGYTF. DNA of the CDR3: TGTGCCAGCAGAGAACAGCCGTACTATGGCTACACCTTC.

This chain connects TRBV30 to TRBJ2-3; weak D call: TRBD2 (5 bases). The CDR3 is 14 residues long. Germline CDR1 reads GTSNPN; CDR2 reads SVGIG (reference sequence). With 5 bases removed from V and 0 bases from J, the gap between germline ends came to 12 bases. The CDR3, as DNA: TGTGCCTGGGATCGACGCGGGAGCACAGATACGCAGTATTTT. It yields the protein CAWDRRGSTDTQYF.

Here the CDR3 reads CASSLAPGMREGQTQYF. The CDR3 region has the DNA TGTGCCAGCAGCTTAGCGCCGGGGATGCGGGAGGGGCAAACGCAGTATTTT. The chain joins TRBV7-2 to TRBJ2-3; 9 bases fit TRBD2. Per the germline V gene, CDR1 is SGHTA and CDR2 is FQGNSA. V trimming: 0 bases; J trimming: 9 bases; junction bases outside the gene matches: 13. The CDR3 has 17 residues.

This rearrangement joins TRBV6-5 to TRBJ2-7; TRBD1 might be the D (5 bases). Germline values: CDR1 MNHEY, CDR2 SVGAGI. V was pared by 6 bases and J by 6 bases, with 18 bases between. The CDR3 has 14 amino acids. The CDR3 sequence: CASRSRQSLGEQYF. The CDR3 DNA is TGTGCCAGCAGATCGCGACAGTCCCTAGGCGAGCAGTACTTC.

The chain employs TRBV18 and TRBJ2-2; 10 bases are a match to TRBD2. CDR1 is KGHSH and CDR2 is LQKENI in the germline V gene. The CDR3 is 17 residues long. Trimming cost V 6 bases and J 5 bases; bases outside gene matches: 12. For the CDR3, the DNA is TGTGCCAGCTCTCAACTTTCCCCGGGACTAGCGACCGGGGAGCTGTTTTTT. It encodes CASSQLSPGLATGELFF. Looking up the rest from reference TRBV18 and TRBJ2-2 gives the full variable domain: NAGVMQNPRHLVRRRGQEARLRCSPMKGHSHVYWYRQLPEEGLKFMVYLQKENIIDESGMPKERFSAEFPKEGPSILRIQQVVRGDSAAYFCASSQLSPGLATGELFFGEGSRLTVL.

The chain is built from TRBV19 and TRBJ2-2, with TRBD2 as a possible D gene (6 bases). CDR1 is LNHDA and CDR2 is SQIVND in the germline V gene (reference sequence). The CDR3 has 14 residues. V was shortened by 9 bases and J by 3 bases, with 14 bases between the two germline ends. The CDR3 loop reads CASRRLVDTGELFF. CDR3 bases: TGTGCCAGCCGGAGACTAGTAGACACCGGGGAGCTGTTTTTT.

V and J are TRBV5-4 and TRBJ2-5; possible D gene TRBD1, 5 bases. There are 15 residues in the CDR3. V lost 0 bases and J 2 bases, leaving 11 bases between the germline ends. From germline, CDR1 is SGHNT and CDR2 YYREEE (reference sequence). The CDR3 DNA follows: TGTGCCAGCAGCTTGGTCGCAGGGCCTCAAGAGACCCAGTACTTC. It translates to CASSLVAGPQETQYF.